This T cell receptor beta chain was observed in a study of T cells in Graves' hyperthyroidism and ophthalmopathy. Trimming pared 5 bases from V and 2 bases from J, leaving 17 bases between. The germline V gene encodes CDR1 MDHEN and CDR2 SYDVKM. The CDR3 is 16 amino acids. This clonotype was detected ten times or more. Amplification of TCR beta CDR3 regions was performed using RNA transcripts as template. With the HTBI primer set, the TCR CDR3 went through a first round of RT-PCR. TCRdb reanalysed the multiplex PCR reads using MiXCR and keeps one entry per CDR3 protein. This sample carries about 350,000 distinct CDR3 sequences, approximately 15% of them seen once, and the ten largest clones take 20% to 25%. Uncontrolled infection, other autoimmune disease, pregnancy or lactation excluded patients.

Sequencing was done on a sample of blood. The chain carries TRBV28 and TRBJ2-3, with D unclear. The sequence was collected from a woman in her 30s with Graves' hyperthyroidism. The chain's CDR3 is CASSPPTLSFTDTQYF. CDR3 coding DNA: TGTGCCAGCAGTCCTCCGACTCTTTCCTTCACAGATACGCAGTATTTT.